The 22 T cell receptor beta chains below were found in one sample sequenced in a study of early T cells in non-severe SARS-CoV-2 infection (dated by TCRdb to 2020 to 2022). The method behind the library was 5' RACE. Data came from a NextSeq 500. Using fastp at Q25 and MiXCR, TCRdb reprocessed the public reads and kept productive beta chains. Rows matching on CDR3 protein sequence are summarized as one entry with the most common DNA and genes. Here the sample has 20,000 to 30,000 distinct CDR3 sequences; about 4.4% occur a single time. The ten biggest clones cover roughly 4.5% of the sample. The sequencing input was whole blood. The receptors originated from an adult who was a healthcare worker with PCR-confirmed SARS-CoV-2 infection or an uninfected control (not recorded which).

There are many counts of this clonotype. V and J are TRBV3-1 and TRBJ2-7; 10 nucleotides align to TRBD1. V was pared by 5 bases and J by 4 bases, with 11 bases of the junction left unmatched. Germline lookup yields CDR1 LGHDT and CDR2 YNNKEL (reference sequence). The length of the CDR3 is 16 residues. The CDR3: CASSATTGGGSYEQYF. DNA for the CDR3: TGTGCCAGCAGCGCCACGACAGGGGGCGGTTCATACGAGCAGTACTTC.

In this sample, this clonotype turned up many times. This chain connects TRBV5-1 to TRBJ1-1, with 7 bases matching TRBD1. There are 14 residues in the CDR3. Germline-derived CDR1 and CDR2 are SGHRS and YFSETQ. The V and J ends lost 2 bases and 7 bases, in that order; junction bases with no gene match: 8. CDR3 bases: TGCGCCAGCAGCTTTCACAGGGGAACCCTTGAAGCTTTCTTT. Protein sequence: CASSFHRGTLEAFF.

V and J are TRBV4-1 and TRBJ2-3; D is unclear. Germline V gene sequence: CDR1 MGHRA, CDR2 YSYEKL. The CDR3 has 13 residues. Trimming took off 0 bases at V and 10 bases at J, with 11 bases between the two ends. The CDR3 here is CASSQEPEIAQYF. The CDR3 DNA reads TGCGCCAGCAGCCAAGAGCCGGAAATCGCGCAGTATTTT.

This clonotype was observed many times. J is TRBJ1-1 and V is TRBV29-1; tentatively, D is TRBD1 (6 bases). V was clipped by 7 bases and J by 0 bases, with 15 bases between them. The CDR3 spans 14 residues. CDR1 is SQVTM, CDR2 ANQGSEA, per germline. The CDR3 bases are TGCAGCGCCCCCCCGCAGGGGCTGAACACTGAAGCTTTCTTT. It encodes CSAPPQGLNTEAFF.

This clonotype was observed at least ten times. The chain has TRBV5-1 and TRBJ2-3, with 7 bases that match TRBD1. The CDR3 covers 16 residues. In germline, CDR1 is SGHRS, CDR2 YFSETQ. With 2 bases clipped from V and 2 bases from J, the junction kept 8 bases outside the gene matches. The CDR3 DNA follows: TGCGCCAGCAGCTTCGTCCCGGGACAGAACACAGATACGCAGTATTTT. This encodes CASSFVPGQNTDTQYF.

Many counts were recorded for this clonotype. In DNA form, the CDR3 reads TGTGCCAGCTCACCGGACAGTAGCAATCAGCCCCAGCATTTT. Protein sequence: CASSPDSSNQPQHF. The chain joins TRBV18 to TRBJ1-5; TRBD1 is a possible D gene (6 bases). The length of the CDR3 is 14 residues. Trimming stripped 3 bases from V and 0 bases from J, with 6 bases between. The germline V gene encodes CDR1 KGHSH and CDR2 LQKENI.

Many counts were recorded for this clonotype. The rearrangement links TRBV7-8 to TRBJ2-7; D not certain. Germline V gene sequence: CDR1 SGHVS, CDR2 FQNEAQ. Trimming took off 5 bases at V and 5 bases at J, with 16 bases between the two ends. The CDR3 covers 14 residues. The CDR3 region is CASSQREGHHEQYF. The CDR3 DNA reads TGTGCCAGCAGCCAGCGAGAAGGGCACCACGAGCAGTACTTC.

This clonotype was seen at least ten times. The chain carries TRBV9 and TRBJ1-5; maybe TRBD1 (5 bases). The V end lost 3 bases, the J end lost 1 base, and 23 bases lay between the germline ends. Germline values: CDR1 SGDLS, CDR2 YYNGEE. The CDR3 loop spans 19 amino acids. DNA for the CDR3: TGTGCCAGCAGCGCAGTAGGGGAAACCAAGGACCAGAGCAATCAGCCCCAGCATTTT. This codes for CASSAVGETKDQSNQPQHF.

This clonotype has just a few counts. The chain employs TRBV5-1 and TRBJ2-7; TRBD1 agrees at 11 bases. CDR1 and CDR2 from the germline V gene are SGHRS and YFSETQ. Trimming took 4 bases from V and 7 from J; bases not matched to a gene: 7. The CDR3 is 14 residues long. The CDR3 DNA sequence: TGCGCCAGCAGCCGGGAAGGGACAGGGGGAGAGCAGTACTTC. Translated: CASSREGTGGEQYF. Full variable domain (remainder filled in from reference TRBV5-1 and TRBJ2-7): KAGVTQTPRYLIKTRGQQVTLSCSPISGHRSVSWYQQTPGQGLQFLFEYFSETQRNKGNFPGRFSGRQFSNSRSEMNVSTLELGDSALYLCASSREGTGGEQYFGPGTRLTVT.

The table lists this clonotype with many counts. The chain joins TRBV12-3 or TRBV12-4 to TRBJ2-6; D gene ambiguous. This CDR3 region has 15 residues. Trimming removed 7 bases at V and 0 bases at J, with 10 bases between. CDR3 nucleotide sequence: TGTGCCAGCAACCTAAGGAGCTCTGGGGCCAACGTCCTGACTTTC. Translation gives CASNLRSSGANVLTF.

This clonotype has ten or more counts. The chain combines TRBV6-6 with TRBJ2-3; tentatively, D is TRBD1 or TRBD2 (5 bases each). Trimming cost V 5 bases and J 1 base, with 10 bases left between them. This CDR3 is built from 14 residues. Germline V CDR1 and CDR2: MNHNY, SVGAGI (reference sequence). The CDR3 nucleotides are TGTGCCAGCAGTCTAGTGGGGGGCACAGATACGCAGTATTTT. It codes for CASSLVGGTDTQYF.

On this clonotype: Being one base from a much bigger clone, this may be a read error. This rearrangement joins TRBV12-5 to TRBJ2-2, with TRBD2 identical over 9 bases. The V segment lost 7 bases and the J segment 1 base; nucleotides outside the gene matches: 7. The CDR3 is 16 residues long. Per the germline V gene, CDR1 is LGHNT and CDR2 is FRNRAP. The CDR3 nucleotides are TGTGCTAGTGCCACCGCTAGCGGGATGAACACCGGGGAGCTGTTTTTT. Its translation: CASATASGMNTGELFF.

This clonotype was observed a few times. CDR3 in DNA: TGTGCCAGCAGCCGGGGACGACAAGAGACCCAGTACTTC. Its protein is CASSRGRQETQYF. The chain couples TRBV7-2 to TRBJ2-5; possibly TRBD1 or TRBD2 for D (5 bases each). Trimming removed 5 bases from V and 2 bases from J, with 9 bases in between. This CDR3 has 13 residues. Germline V gene data show CDR1 as SGHTA and CDR2 as FQGNSA.

This clonotype was observed many times. The V and J genes are TRBV28 and TRBJ1-4, with D maybe TRBD1 (5 bases). The ends were cut back, 5 bases at V and 8 bases at J, with 18 bases in the middle. CDR3 length equals 15 residues. Germline V gives CDR1 MDHEN, CDR2 SYDVKM. The DNA of the CDR3 is TGTGCCAGCAGTCTTACAGGCAGCCCCGTGGAAAAACTGTTTTTT. Translated, it gives CASSLTGSPVEKLFF.

In this sample, this clonotype turned up many times. The CDR3 coding sequence is TGTGCCAGCAGCCAAGCCCGACAGCCCCAAGAGACCCAGTACTTC. This translates into CASSQARQPQETQYF. This rearrangement joins TRBV14 to TRBJ2-5; a possible D gene is TRBD1 (5 bases). The CDR3 consists of 15 residues. Trimming stripped 1 base from V and 1 base from J, with 10 bases between. CDR1 and CDR2 from the germline V gene are SGHDN and FVKESK.

This clonotype occurred many times. The V gene is TRBV20-1, the J gene TRBJ2-5; 9 bases match TRBD2. The CDR3 is made up of 14 amino acids. In germline, CDR1 is DFQATT, CDR2 SNEGSKA (reference sequence). V gave up 3 bases and J gave up 2 bases; unmatched junction bases: 4. CDR3 DNA sequence: TGCAGTGCTAGCCCAGCGGGAGGTCAAGAGACCCAGTACTTC. This codes for CSASPAGGQETQYF.

This clonotype was seen ten or more times. The chain employs TRBV18 and TRBJ2-1; unclear D gene. CDR3 length: 16 amino acids. Germline loops: CDR1 KGHSH, CDR2 LQKENI. The V and J ends lost 3 bases and 4 bases respectively, with 16 bases between them. The DNA of the CDR3 is TGTGCCAGCTCACCCCCCCTCAGAACGAGGTACAATGAGCAGTTCTTC. Translated, it gives CASSPPLRTRYNEQFF.

At least ten counts were recorded for this clonotype. The chain has TRBV27 and TRBJ2-7; 13 positions match TRBD2. J gave up 4 bases and V 6 bases, and 3 bases lay outside the gene matches. The CDR3 runs 14 residues. Germline V gives CDR1 MNHEY, CDR2 SMNVEV (reference sequence). In DNA form, the CDR3 reads TGTGCCAGCAGACTAGCGGGAGGGCCATACGAGCAGTACTTC. Protein sequence: CASRLAGGPYEQYF.

This clonotype was observed at least ten times. The DNA for the CDR3 is TGCGCCAGCAGCCAAGCACAACAGCTTATTAACTATGGCTACACCTTC. Its translation: CASSQAQQLINYGYTF. The V and J genes are TRBV4-1 and TRBJ1-2; no reliable D call. The V end was cut by 1 base, the J end by 1 base, with 13 bases between. CDR1 MGHRA and CDR2 YSYEKL come from the germline V gene. The CDR3 totals 16 residues.

This clonotype appeared a single time. This chain joins TRBV5-1 and TRBJ1-1, with TRBD1 identical over 7 bases. The CDR3 has 15 residues. V lost 2 bases and J lost 1; bases outside the gene matches: 5. The germline CDR1 and CDR2 sequences are SGHRS and YFSETQ. CDR3 bases: TGCGCCAGCAGCTTCTCGGGACAGAAGAACACTGAAGCTTTCTTT. Its translation is CASSFSGQKNTEAFF.

Ten or more counts support this clonotype. J is TRBJ2-3 and V is TRBV19, with TRBD2 as a possible D gene (6 bases). Deletions cut 5 bases from V and 0 bases from J, with 15 bases between. CDR1 and CDR2 from the germline V gene are LNHDA and SQIVND (reference sequence). The CDR3 runs to 16 residues. CDR3 coding DNA: TGTGCCAGTAGTGTTCGTAGCGGTACTAGCACAGATACGCAGTATTTT. This gives the protein CASSVRSGTSTDTQYF.

This clonotype has only a few counts. V usage is TRBV30 and J usage is TRBJ2-1, with TRBD2 as a possible D gene (7 bases). Trimming left V 4 bases short and J 2 bases short, with 15 bases between. This CDR3 spans 15 amino acids. Germline V gene sequence: CDR1 GTSNPN, CDR2 SVGIG (reference sequence). The CDR3 protein is CAWTRGGLTYNEQFF. The DNA of the CDR3 is TGTGCCTGGACGAGGGGGGGCCTGACCTACAATGAGCAGTTCTTC. Complete variable domain (other parts from reference TRBV30 and TRBJ2-1): SQTIHQWPATLVQPVGSPLSLECTVEGTSNPNLYWYRQAAGRGLQLLFYSVGIGQISSEVPQNLSASRPQDRQFILSSKKLLLSDSGFYLCAWTRGGLTYNEQFFGPGTRLTVL.